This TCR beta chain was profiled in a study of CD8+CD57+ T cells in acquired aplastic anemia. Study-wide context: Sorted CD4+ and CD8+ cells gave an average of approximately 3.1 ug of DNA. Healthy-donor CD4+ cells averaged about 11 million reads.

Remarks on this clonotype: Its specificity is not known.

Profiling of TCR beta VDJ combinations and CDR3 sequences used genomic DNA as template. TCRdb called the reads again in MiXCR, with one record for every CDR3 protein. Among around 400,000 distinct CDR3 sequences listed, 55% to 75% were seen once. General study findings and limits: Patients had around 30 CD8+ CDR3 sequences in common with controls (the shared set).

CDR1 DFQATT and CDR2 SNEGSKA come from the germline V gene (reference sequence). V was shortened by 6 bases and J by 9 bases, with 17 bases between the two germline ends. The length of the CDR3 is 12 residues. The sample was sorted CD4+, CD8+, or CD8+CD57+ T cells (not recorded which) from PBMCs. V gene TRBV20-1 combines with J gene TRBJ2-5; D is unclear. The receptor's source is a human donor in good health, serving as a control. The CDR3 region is CSAKAADKSQYF. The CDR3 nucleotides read TGCAGTGCCAAAGCAGCAGACAAATCCCAGTACTTC.